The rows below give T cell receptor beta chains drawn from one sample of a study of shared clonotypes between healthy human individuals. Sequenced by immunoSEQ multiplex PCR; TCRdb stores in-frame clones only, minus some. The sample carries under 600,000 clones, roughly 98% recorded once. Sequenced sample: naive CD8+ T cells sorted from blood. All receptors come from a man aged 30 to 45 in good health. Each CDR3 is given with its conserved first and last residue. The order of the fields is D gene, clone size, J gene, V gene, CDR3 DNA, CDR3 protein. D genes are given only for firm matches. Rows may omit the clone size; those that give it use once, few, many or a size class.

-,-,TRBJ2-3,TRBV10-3,TGTGCCATCAGCCCCGCGGGCGAGGGAGATACGCAGTATTTT,CAISPAGEGDTQYF
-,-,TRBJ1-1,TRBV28,TGTGCCAGCAGTTTTAACCAGGGTTCGAACACTGAAGCTTTCTTT,CASSFNQGSNTEAFF
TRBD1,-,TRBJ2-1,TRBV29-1,TGCAGCGTTGAGGACAGGGGCCCCTACAATGAGCAGTTCTTC,CSVEDRGPYNEQFF
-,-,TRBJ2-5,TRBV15,TGTGCCACCAGCAGAACCAACCGGACCCCTAGGCACTTC,CATSRTNRTPRHF
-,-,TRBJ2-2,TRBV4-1,TGCGCCAGCAGCCAAGAAGGCGGGAACACCGGGGAGCTGTTTTTT,CASSQEGGNTGELFF
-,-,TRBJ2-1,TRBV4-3,TGCGCCAGCAGCCAAGATCGGACCGGGGCTACCCCGGGGTTCTTC,CASSQDRTGATPGFF
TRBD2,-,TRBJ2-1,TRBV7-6,TGTGCCAGCAGCTCGGGACTAGCGGGGTACAATGAGCAGTTCTTC,CASSSGLAGYNEQFF
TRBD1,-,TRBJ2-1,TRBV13,TGTGCCAGCAGCTTAGGCGGACAGGACAATGAGCAGTTCTTC,CASSLGGQDNEQFF
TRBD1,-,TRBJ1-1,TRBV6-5,TGTGCCAGCAGTCTCGGACAGGGGACGACTGAAGCTTTCTTT,CASSLGQGTTEAFF
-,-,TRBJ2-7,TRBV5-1,TGCGCCAGCAGCCAGACTGCGCCGGGCGACGAGCAGTACTTC,CASSQTAPGDEQYF
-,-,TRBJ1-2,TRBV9,TGTGCCAGCAGCGTATATGGGGGGCTCAATGGCTACACCTTC,CASSVYGGLNGYTF
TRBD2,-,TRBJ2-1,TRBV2,TGTGCCAGTTCTAGGCGGGAGGGCTACAATGAGCAGTTCTTC,CASSRREGYNEQFF
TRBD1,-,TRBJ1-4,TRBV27,TGTGCCAGCAGTTTTTACCCCACAGGGGGCAGGAATGAAAAACTGTTTTTT,CASSFYPTGGRNEKLFF
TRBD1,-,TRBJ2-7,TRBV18,TGTGCCACTTCAGTCCCATTCGACAGGGCCTACGAGCAGTACTTC,CATSVPFDRAYEQYF
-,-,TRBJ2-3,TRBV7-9,TGTGCCAGCAGCGGGAGTACAGATACGCAGTATTTT,CASSGSTDTQYF
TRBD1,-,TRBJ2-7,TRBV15,TGTGCCACCAGCAAAGACAGGGCGTACGAGCAGTACTTC,CATSKDRAYEQYF
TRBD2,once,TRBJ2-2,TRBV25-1,TGTGCCAGCAGTTCCTTGACTAGCGGGAGCCGTGGCACCGGGGAGCTGTTTTTT,CASSSLTSGSRGTGELFF
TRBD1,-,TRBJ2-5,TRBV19,TGTGCCAGTAGCCTGGACAGGGGGGATGGAGAGACCCAGTACTTC,CASSLDRGDGETQYF
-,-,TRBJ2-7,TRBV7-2,TGTGCCAGCAGCTCCCGGGACGGAGCCTACGAGCAGTACTTC,CASSSRDGAYEQYF
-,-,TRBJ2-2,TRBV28,TGTGCCAGCAGTTTTGGGGGGCGACGGACCGGGGAGCTGTTTTTT,CASSFGGRRTGELFF
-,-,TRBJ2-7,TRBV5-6,TGTGCCAGCAGCCGGCCTGAAGGGTATTACTCCTACGAGCAGTACTTC,CASSRPEGYYSYEQYF
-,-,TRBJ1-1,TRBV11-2,TGTGCCAGCAGCACTGAAGCTTTCTTT,CASSTEAFF
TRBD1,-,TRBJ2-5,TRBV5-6,TGTGCCAGCAGCCTGAACAGGGGACGGGGAGAGACCCAGTACTTC,CASSLNRGRGETQYF
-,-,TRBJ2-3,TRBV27,TGTGCCAGCAGTTTAAGAGGGACAGATACGCAGTATTTT,CASSLRGTDTQYF
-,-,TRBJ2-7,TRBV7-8,TGTGCCAGCAGCGATAGACATAGCTCCTACGAGCAGTACTTC,CASSDRHSSYEQYF
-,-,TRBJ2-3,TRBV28,TGTGCCAGCAGACCCACCTTGACGGTCACAGATACGCAGTATTTT,CASRPTLTVTDTQYF
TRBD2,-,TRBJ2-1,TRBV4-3,TGCGCCAGCAGCCAAGATAGCGGGAGTTGGAATGAGCAGTTCTTC,CASSQDSGSWNEQFF
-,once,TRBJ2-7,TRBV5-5,TGTGCCAGCAGCTCCCCTTCAAGGAGCGAGCAGTACTTC,CASSSPSRSEQYF
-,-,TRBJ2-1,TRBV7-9,TGTGCCAGCAGCCCGGCTACAGGCCTCTCCTACAATGAGCAGTTCTTC,CASSPATGLSYNEQFF